One sample yielded the 27 T cell receptor beta chains listed below, sequenced in a study of control samples from healthy donors and cancer patients. The table came from immunoSEQ multiplex PCR; TCRdb's copy has only in-frame clones and leaves some out. The sample shows about 130,000 clones, about 93% of them seen only once. Sequenced input: blood. These receptors were obtained from a man younger than 30 in good health.

This chain uses TRBV29-1 with TRBJ1-1; D is unresolved. The CDR3 is 13 amino acids. Germline V gene data show CDR1 as SQVTM and CDR2 as ANQGSEA. V was trimmed by 5 bases and J by 5 bases, leaving 15 bases between them. CDR3 protein: CSVLSEWGTEAFF. The CDR3 nucleotides read TGCAGCGTTCTTTCAGAGTGGGGAACTGAAGCTTTCTTT.

The rearrangement joins TRBV13 to TRBJ2-5, with 7 bases matching TRBD1. The germline V gene encodes CDR1 PRHDT and CDR2 FYEKMQ (reference sequence). V gave up 8 bases and J gave up 5 bases; unmatched junction bases: 8. This CDR3 is built from 13 residues. The CDR3 DNA reads TGTGCCAGCTTGAGGGCAGGGGGTGAGACCCAGTACTTC. Translating it yields CASLRAGGETQYF.

The chain links TRBV6-5 to TRBJ2-1, with D possibly matching TRBD2 (5 bases). Between the trimmed V and J ends, which lost 0 bases and 6 bases, there was a span of 15 bases. The V gene's germline CDR1 is MNHEY and CDR2 SVGAGI. The CDR3 is 16 amino acids. The CDR3 is CASSYSWLGRSNEQFF. The CDR3 DNA sequence: TGTGCCAGCAGTTACTCCTGGCTAGGGAGAAGCAATGAGCAGTTCTTC.

The V call is TRBV5-4, the J call TRBJ1-6, with 9 bases aligning to TRBD1. This CDR3 contains 14 residues. The ends lost 2 bases at V and 8 bases at J; junction bases unmatched: 2. In germline, CDR1 is SGHNT, CDR2 YYREEE (reference sequence). The CDR3 here is CASSFWTGDSPLHF. CDR3 in DNA: TGTGCCAGCAGCTTTTGGACAGGGGATTCACCCCTCCACTTT.

V usage is TRBV7-2 and J usage is TRBJ2-1; TRBD2 agrees at 12 bases. Germline CDR1 is SGHTA and CDR2 is FQGNSA. The CDR3 sequence is 18 residues long. J gave up 0 bases and V 5 bases, and 8 bases lay outside the gene matches. CDR3 nucleotides: TGTGCCAGCAGCCCCAGGACTAGCGGGATGAACTCCTACAATGAGCAGTTCTTC. Amino acids: CASSPRTSGMNSYNEQFF.

This clone has a single count. The rearrangement links TRBV2 to TRBJ2-2; D may be TRBD2 (5 bases). CDR3 size: 16 residues. Germline CDR1 is SNHLY and CDR2 is FYNNEI. V lost 1 base and J lost 0, with 9 bases in between. CDR3 residues: CASSEVPAANTGELFF. As DNA, the CDR3 is TGTGCCAGCAGTGAAGTCCCAGCGGCGAACACCGGGGAGCTGTTTTTT.

This chain joins TRBV6-4 and TRBJ2-2; D assignment may be TRBD1 or TRBD2 (5 bases each). The CDR3 extends over 17 amino acids. Trimming removed 5 bases from V and 7 bases from J, with 23 bases in between. The V gene's germline CDR1 is MRHNA and CDR2 SNTAGT. The CDR3 coding sequence is TGTGCCAGCAGTCCCGGGGCCCAGCGATCGAACTTCGGGGAGCTGTTTTTT. Translated: CASSPGAQRSNFGELFF.

This chain links TRBV19 with TRBJ1-4; D not resolved. V lost 8 bases and J lost 0, with 7 bases in between. There are 13 residues in the CDR3. Germline V gene data show CDR1 as LNHDA and CDR2 as SQIVND (reference sequence). This CDR3 reads CASSVATNEKLFF. Written as DNA, the CDR3 is TGTGCCAGTTCGGTTGCAACTAATGAAAAACTGTTTTTT.

The rearrangement joins TRBV4-1 to TRBJ2-7, with 7 bases aligning to TRBD1. Per the germline V gene, CDR1 is MGHRA and CDR2 is YSYEKL. The junction had 14 bases not matched to a gene; V was cut back by 0 bases and J by 12 bases. This CDR3 region has 15 residues. CDR3 bases: TGCGCCAGCAGCCAAGATCAAGACAGGGATAGGAAGGTGTACTTC. It codes for CASSQDQDRDRKVYF.

The chain uses TRBV28 and TRBJ2-3; TRBD2 matches 13 bases. There are 16 residues in the CDR3. Losses at the gene ends were 6 bases for V and 5 bases for J; bases not matched to a gene: 8. CDR1 and CDR2 (germline): MDHEN, SYDVKM. The CDR3 region has the DNA TGTGCCAGCAGACCGCCGGGACTAGCGGGATTAGATACGCAGTATTTT. Translated, it gives CASRPPGLAGLDTQYF.

A few counts support this clone. CDR3: CSVAPSVGQPQHF. The DNA of the CDR3 is TGCAGCGTTGCCCCTTCTGTTGGTCAGCCCCAGCATTTT. The chain joins TRBV29-1 to TRBJ1-5; no clear D. Trimming took off 4 bases at V and 6 bases at J, with 13 bases between the two ends. The CDR3 extends over 13 amino acids. CDR1 and CDR2 (germline): SQVTM, ANQGSEA.

The rearrangement joins TRBV5-4 to TRBJ2-7; maybe TRBD2 (6 bases). Trimming shortened V by 1 base and J by 2 bases, and 13 bases separated the two germline ends. The CDR3 has 15 amino acids. Germline loops: CDR1 SGHNT, CDR2 YYREEE (reference sequence). CDR3 coding DNA: TGTGCCAGCAGCTTGTCCGGAGGGGTTGCCTACGAGCAGTACTTC. This translates into CASSLSGGVAYEQYF. The full variable domain, rest sourced from reference TRBV5-4 and TRBJ2-7, is ETGVTQSPTHLIKTRGQQVTLRCSSQSGHNTVSWYQQALGQGPQFIFQYYREEENGRGNFPPRFSGLQFPNYSSELNVNALELDDSALYLCASSLSGGVAYEQYFGPGTRLTVT.

V is TRBV5-1 and J is TRBJ1-5; a weak D match, TRBD1 (5 bases). Germline-derived CDR1 and CDR2 are SGHRS and YFSETQ. Trimming stripped 0 bases from V and 6 bases from J, with 13 bases between. The length of the CDR3 is 15 residues. The CDR3 reads CASSLGGTSSQPQHF. The DNA for the CDR3 is TGCGCCAGCAGCTTGGGCGGGACTAGTAGTCAGCCCCAGCATTTT. The entire variable domain, with the rest obtained from reference TRBV5-1 and TRBJ1-5, is as follows: KAGVTQTPRYLIKTRGQQVTLSCSPISGHRSVSWYQQTPGQGLQFLFEYFSETQRNKGNFPGRFSGRQFSNSRSEMNVSTLELGDSALYLCASSLGGTSSQPQHFGDGTRLSIL.

The chain employs TRBV6-5 and TRBJ1-3, with 7 positions matching TRBD1. V was pared by 7 bases and J by 0 bases, with 3 bases of the junction left unmatched. Germline V gene sequence: CDR1 MNHEY, CDR2 SVGAGI. The CDR3 has 14 residues. The CDR3 region is CASKQGSSGNTIYF. CDR3 in DNA: TGTGCCAGCAAACAGGGGTCCTCTGGAAACACCATATATTTT.

The V and J genes are TRBV4-3 and TRBJ1-5; D may be TRBD1 (6 bases). V was pared by 0 bases and J by 3 bases, with 12 bases between. Germline V lookup: CDR1 LGHNA, CDR2 YSLEER. The CDR3 loop spans 16 amino acids. The CDR3 protein is CASSQDKGGANQPQHF. Here the CDR3 DNA reads TGCGCCAGCAGCCAAGATAAGGGGGGGGCCAATCAGCCCCAGCATTTT.

The chain uses TRBV12-3 or TRBV12-4 and TRBJ2-7; TRBD1 is a possible D gene (6 bases). CDR3 length: 13 residues. V shed 6 bases and J shed 7 bases, with 16 bases lying between them. The CDR3 nucleotides are TGTGCCAGCAGCCCGAGGGGGTCCGGGGAGCAGTACTTC. It translates to CASSPRGSGEQYF.

J is TRBJ1-4 and V is TRBV28; no definite D call. V shed 7 bases and J shed 2 bases, with 11 bases lying between them. The CDR3 loop spans 14 amino acids. From germline, CDR1 is MDHEN and CDR2 SYDVKM. The CDR3 DNA sequence: TGTGCCAGCACGTCTCCCCCCACTAATGAAAAACTGTTTTTT. This sequence encodes CASTSPPTNEKLFF.

The chain couples TRBV28 to TRBJ1-2; weak D call: TRBD1 (5 bases). Germline V lookup: CDR1 MDHEN, CDR2 SYDVKM. This CDR3 is 13 amino acids long. V lost 11 bases to trimming and J lost 4 bases, with 17 bases between them. The CDR3 nucleotides read TGTGCCCTGGGGGGGACTAGCTCCTATGGCTACACCTTC. Protein product: CALGGTSSYGYTF.

This chain uses TRBV5-1 with TRBJ1-1; D unresolved. Germline V gene data show CDR1 as SGHRS and CDR2 as YFSETQ. V was clipped by 5 bases and J by 0 bases, with 8 bases between them. The CDR3 is 13 residues long. The CDR3 DNA reads TGCGCCAGCAGTACCGACTTGAACACTGAAGCTTTCTTT. Translated: CASSTDLNTEAFF.

This chain joins TRBV6-5 and TRBJ1-5; D gene uncertain. This CDR3 has 13 residues. With 8 bases removed from V and 4 bases from J, the gap between germline ends came to 12 bases. Looked up from germline, CDR1 is MNHEY and CDR2 is SVGAGI. This CDR3 reads CASSPGLNQPQHF. The DNA for the CDR3 is TGTGCCAGCTCTCCCGGGCTGAATCAGCCCCAGCATTTT.

The genes are TRBV5-1 and TRBJ2-3, with 8 bases fitting TRBD2. The CDR3 consists of 12 residues. Germline CDR1 and CDR2: SGHRS and YFSETQ. V lost 7 bases and J lost 4; bases outside the gene matches: 2. The chain's CDR3 is CASGLAADTQYF. CDR3 in DNA: TGCGCCAGCGGACTAGCCGCAGATACGCAGTATTTT.

The chain recombines TRBV14 with TRBJ1-3; D unclear. Per the germline V gene, CDR1 is SGHDN and CDR2 is FVKESK. The CDR3 has 15 amino acids. The ends were cut back, 1 base at V and 0 bases at J, with 7 bases in the middle. CDR3 DNA: TGTGCCAGCAGCCAAGGTCGGAGCTCTGGAAACACCATATATTTT. It translates to CASSQGRSSGNTIYF.

The chain joins TRBV20-1 to TRBJ2-1; D call uncertain. Germline CDR1 and CDR2: DFQATT and SNEGSKA (reference sequence). V shed 7 bases and J shed 9 bases, with 10 bases lying between them. CDR3 length: 10 residues. CDR3 in amino acids: CSVSVVEQFF. The CDR3 DNA sequence: TGCAGTGTATCGGTGGTTGAGCAGTTCTTC.

This clone was recorded once. The chain couples TRBV15 to TRBJ2-1, with a possible D match to TRBD2 (5 bases). This CDR3 spans 13 amino acids. CDR1 is LNHNV, CDR2 YYDKDF, per germline (reference sequence). The ends were cut back, 2 bases at V and 12 bases at J, with 14 bases in the middle. For the CDR3, the DNA is TGTGCCACCAGCAGACCCCTAGCTACGGCGCAGTTCTTC. Its translation is CATSRPLATAQFF.

The chain uses TRBV11-1 and TRBJ2-2; TRBD1 is a possible D gene (5 bases). CDR1 and CDR2 from the germline V gene are SGHAT and FQDESV (reference sequence). There are 15 residues in the CDR3. V dropped 5 bases and J dropped 5 bases, with 15 bases sitting between them. The CDR3 nucleotides are TGTGCCAGCAGCCAGGGAAGGGCTGGGACCGGGGAGCTGTTTTTT. Protein product: CASSQGRAGTGELFF.

The chain joins TRBV14 to TRBJ1-1; D may be TRBD1 (5 bases). The CDR3 totals 16 residues. V was shortened by 2 bases and J by 1 base, with 14 bases between the two germline ends. The germline CDR1 and CDR2 sequences are SGHDN and FVKESK. The CDR3 DNA follows: TGTGCCAGCAGCCAAAGCTGGGGGTTTAGGAACACTGAAGCTTTCTTT. It codes for CASSQSWGFRNTEAFF.

The chain uses TRBV5-1 and TRBJ1-1; weak D call: TRBD1 (5 bases). V lost 4 bases and J 1 base, leaving 17 bases between the germline ends. Germline V gives CDR1 SGHRS, CDR2 YFSETQ. The CDR3 is 16 amino acids. This CDR3 is CASSHPAGGGNTEAFF. The CDR3 nucleotides are TGCGCCAGCAGCCATCCAGCAGGCGGGGGGAACACTGAAGCTTTCTTT.